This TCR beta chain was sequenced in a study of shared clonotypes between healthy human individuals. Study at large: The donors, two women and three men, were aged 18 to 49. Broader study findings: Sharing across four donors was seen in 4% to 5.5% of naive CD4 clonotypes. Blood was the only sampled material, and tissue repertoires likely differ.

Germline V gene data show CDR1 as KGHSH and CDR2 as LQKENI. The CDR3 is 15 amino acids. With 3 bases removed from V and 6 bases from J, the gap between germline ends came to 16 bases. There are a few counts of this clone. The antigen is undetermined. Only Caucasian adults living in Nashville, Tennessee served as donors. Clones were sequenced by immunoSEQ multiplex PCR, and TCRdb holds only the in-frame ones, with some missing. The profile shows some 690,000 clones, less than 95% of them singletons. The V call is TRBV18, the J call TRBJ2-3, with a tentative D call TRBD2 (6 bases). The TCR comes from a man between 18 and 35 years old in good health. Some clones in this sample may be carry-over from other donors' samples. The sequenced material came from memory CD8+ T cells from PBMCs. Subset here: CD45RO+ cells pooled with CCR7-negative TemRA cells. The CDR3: CASSPSGDAGDTQYF. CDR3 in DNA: TGTGCCAGCTCACCTAGCGGAGACGCGGGTGATACGCAGTATTTT.